This T cell receptor (beta chain) was sequenced in a study of T cells in Graves' hyperthyroidism and ophthalmopathy. TCR beta CDR3 regions were amplified from RNA. The TCR CDR3 was amplified in a first-round RT-PCR using the HTBI primer set. TCRdb independently ran MiXCR on the multiplex PCR reads; one entry per CDR3 protein. Among almost 500,000 distinct CDR3 sequences listed, roughly 22% were seen once. The V end lost 5 bases, the J end lost 1 base, and 11 bases lay between the germline ends. Germline CDR1 GTSNPN, CDR2 SVGIG (reference sequence). CDR3 length: 13 residues. This clonotype was sampled from an older woman with Graves' ophthalmopathy. The sequencing input was blood. J is TRBJ1-1 and V is TRBV30; D is perhaps TRBD1 (6 bases). The CDR3 here is CAWSPRGNTEAFF. In DNA form, the CDR3 reads TGTGCCTGGTCTCCCAGGGGGAACACTGAAGCTTTCTTT. The complete variable domain, with remaining parts taken from reference TRBV30 and TRBJ1-1, reads SQTIHQWPATLVQPVGSPLSLECTVEGTSNPNLYWYRQAAGRGLQLLFYSVGIGQISSEVPQNLSASRPQDRQFILSSKKLLLSDSGFYLCAWSPRGNTEAFFGQGTRLTVV.